These 19 T cell receptor beta chains were sequenced from one sample in a study of persistence of HIV-infected CD4 T cells (dated by TCRdb to 2020 to 2022). The treatment or condition tag for this specimen amounts to: suppressive antiretroviral therapy. Cells were stimulated with lysates of CMV-infected fibroblasts at roughly 10 ug/mL. CD4+ T cells that responded were sorted based on upregulation of both CD40 ligand and CD69. These receptors lack a known antigen. The immunoSEQ hsTCRB assay version 4 in survey mode was used to sequence TCRbeta repertoires from genomic DNA. What TCRdb holds here is the immuneACCESS table cut down to in-frame rearrangements. Part of the clones is not present; checked against another copy, under half of the missing clones reflect an unresolved V gene, and the others are unexplained. Here the sample has around 20,000 clones; about 80% occur a single time. The ten largest clones take up about 7% of the sample.

The sequences come from CD4+ T cells sorted from PBMCs after approximately 19-hour stimulation, collected from a patient who received antiretroviral therapy. In light of the paper, this sample's cell subset or site label describes: CD40L+CD69+ CD4 T cells responding to CMV lysate. Receptors originate from an adult man with HIV who was CMV-seropositive.

The gene calls are TRBV10-1 and TRBJ2-3; D is ambiguous. Trimming shortened V by 4 bases and J by 4 bases, and 9 bases separated the two germline ends. Germline V gives CDR1 WNHNN, CDR2 SYGVQD (reference sequence). This CDR3 spans 13 amino acids. The CDR3: CASSGQRSDTQYF. The CDR3 nucleotides read TGCGCCAGCAGTGGGCAGAGATCAGATACGCAGTATTTT.

This chain joins TRBV19 and TRBJ1-4; 7 nucleotides align to TRBD1. From germline, CDR1 is LNHDA and CDR2 SQIVND (reference sequence). V shed 4 bases, J shed 7 bases, and the junction held 6 bases outside the gene matches. The CDR3 runs to 14 residues. CDR3 DNA sequence: TGTGCCAGTAGTAGAGACAGGGAAGGTGAAAAACTGTTTTTT. Amino acid sequence: CASSRDREGEKLFF.

V and J are TRBV28 and TRBJ1-1; 7 nucleotides match TRBD1. Germline lookup yields CDR1 MDHEN and CDR2 SYDVKM. This CDR3 comprises 16 residues. Trimming took 4 bases from V and 1 from J; bases not matched to a gene: 9. This CDR3 reads CASSSTYGQENTEAFF. CDR3 sequence (DNA): TGTGCCAGCAGTTCAACATACGGACAGGAGAACACTGAAGCTTTCTTT.

The CDR3 DNA sequence: TGTGCCAGTAGTACCATTACGGCCGGTGAAGCTTTCTTT. Encoded protein: CASSTITAGEAFF. This rearrangement joins TRBV19 to TRBJ1-1; D uncertain. The CDR3 has 13 amino acids. Trimming left V 4 bases short and J 7 bases short, with 13 bases between. Germline V gene sequence: CDR1 LNHDA, CDR2 SQIVND (reference sequence).

V and J are TRBV7-6 and TRBJ2-2; D perhaps matches TRBD1 (6 bases). Germline-derived CDR1 and CDR2 are SGHVS and FNYEAQ. V dropped 1 base and J dropped 4 bases, with 13 bases sitting between them. This CDR3 comprises 16 residues. The CDR3 here is CASSLVPAGVTGELFF. The CDR3 DNA reads TGTGCCAGCAGCTTAGTCCCGGCAGGGGTCACCGGGGAGCTGTTTTTT.

Relative to its sample, this clone is medium-sized (0.01 to 0.1%). The identical CDR3 is also encoded by other nucleotide sequences in the sample. This chain connects TRBV5-1 to TRBJ1-2; perhaps TRBD1 as D (6 bases). The ends were cut back, 2 bases at V and 4 bases at J, with 6 bases in the middle. This CDR3 spans 12 amino acids. The germline gives CDR1 SGHRS, CDR2 YFSETQ. The CDR3: CASSLQGYGYTF. The CDR3 coding sequence is TGCGCCAGCAGCTTACAGGGCTATGGCTACACCTTC. Full variable domain (missing parts from reference TRBV5-1 and TRBJ1-2): KAGVTQTPRYLIKTRGQQVTLSCSPISGHRSVSWYQQTPGQGLQFLFEYFSETQRNKGNFPGRFSGRQFSNSRSEMNVSTLELGDSALYLCASSLQGYGYTFGSGTRLTVV.

The chain links TRBV4-2 to TRBJ1-1, with TRBD1 matching 9 bases. In germline, CDR1 is LGHNA, CDR2 YNFKEQ. The CDR3 consists of 15 residues. Losses at the gene ends were 4 bases for V and 4 bases for J; bases not matched to a gene: 7. The CDR3, as DNA: TGTGCCAGCAGCCTCTCGGGACAGGGAGGCACTGAAGCTTTCTTT. Protein sequence: CASSLSGQGGTEAFF.

The chain recombines TRBV7-9 with TRBJ1-6; D gene ambiguous. V gave up 5 bases and J gave up 7 bases, with 9 bases separating them. This CDR3 region has 13 residues. From germline, CDR1 is SEHNR and CDR2 FQNEAQ (reference sequence). DNA of the CDR3: TGTGCCAGCAGCCCATTAGACAATTCACCCCTCCACTTT. Amino acids: CASSPLDNSPLHF.

V and J are TRBV5-1 and TRBJ2-7; D may be TRBD1 (5 bases). The CDR3 is made up of 14 amino acids. V lost 4 bases and J lost 0, with 11 bases in between. Per the germline V gene, CDR1 is SGHRS and CDR2 is YFSETQ. The CDR3 DNA reads as TGCGCCAGCAGCCTGGCGCAGGGCTCCTACGAGCAGTACTTC. Translation gives CASSLAQGSYEQYF.

This clone was counted a single time. The rearrangement uses TRBV19 and TRBJ1-5; D call uncertain. This CDR3 is built from 14 residues. The V end was cut by 1 base, the J end by 3 bases, with 7 bases between. The V gene's germline CDR1 is LNHDA and CDR2 SQIVND (reference sequence). CDR3 residues: CASSIVAFNQPQHF. The CDR3 nucleotides are TGTGCCAGTAGTATAGTAGCCTTCAATCAGCCCCAGCATTTT.

The J gene is TRBJ1-5, the V gene TRBV28; perhaps TRBD1 as D (5 bases). From germline, CDR1 is MDHEN and CDR2 SYDVKM. This CDR3 has 14 amino acids. V was pared by 3 bases and J by 0 bases, with 6 bases between. The CDR3 DNA sequence: TGTGCCAGCAGTTTCGACAGTAGCAATCAGCCCCAGCATTTT. Protein product: CASSFDSSNQPQHF.

The V gene is TRBV19, the J gene TRBJ2-1; 9 nucleotides agree with TRBD1. In germline, CDR1 is LNHDA, CDR2 SQIVND (reference sequence). The junction had 9 bases not matched to a gene; V was cut back by 5 bases and J by 7 bases. This CDR3 is 15 amino acids long. CDR3 sequence: CASSSGQGEWNEQFF. DNA for the CDR3: TGTGCCAGTAGTTCGGGACAGGGAGAGTGGAATGAGCAGTTCTTC.

V and J are TRBV24-1 and TRBJ1-4; D is ambiguous. Germline loops: CDR1 KGHDR, CDR2 SFDVKD. V was clipped by 5 bases and J by 7 bases, with 7 bases between them. The CDR3 is made up of 12 amino acids. The CDR3 DNA sequence: TGTGCCACCAGTGTCAACAGTGAAAAACTGTTTTTT. Translation: CATSVNSEKLFF.

This chain uses TRBV27 with TRBJ1-5, with D uncertain. The ends were cut back, 3 bases at V and 2 bases at J, with 5 bases in the middle. The CDR3 is made up of 13 amino acids. The V gene's germline CDR1 is MNHEY and CDR2 SMNVEV (reference sequence). The CDR3 spells CASSFMGNQPQHF. The CDR3 DNA follows: TGTGCCAGCAGTTTTATGGGCAATCAGCCCCAGCATTTT.

V gene TRBV3-1 (or the pseudogene TRBV3-2) combines with J gene TRBJ2-3; D gene uncertain. CDR3 size: 14 residues. Trimming pared 4 bases from V and 4 bases from J, leaving 12 bases between. Germline V gene lookup returns CDR1 LGHDT and CDR2 YNNKEL (reference sequence). The CDR3 sequence is CASSPRPDPDTQYF. The CDR3, as DNA: TGTGCCAGCAGCCCCCGGCCCGACCCAGATACGCAGTATTTT.

This chain joins TRBV3-1 (or the pseudogene TRBV3-2) and TRBJ2-6; D perhaps matches TRBD2 (7 bases). Deletions cut 0 bases from V and 4 bases from J, with 25 bases between. The CDR3 totals 21 residues. Germline-derived CDR1 and CDR2 are LGHDT and YNNKEL (reference sequence). The CDR3 region is CASSQDPGGFLLRGGANVLTF. For the CDR3, the DNA is TGTGCCAGCAGCCAAGATCCGGGGGGCTTCCTCCTGCGAGGGGGGGCCAACGTCCTGACTTTC.

This chain uses TRBV21-1 with TRBJ2-7; the table's TRBD2 call for D was not verified on the DNA. TRBV21-1 is deemed a pseudogene. CDR3 length: 12 residues. CDR3 DNA sequence: TGTGCCAGCAGCAGCGGGGAATTGTCGCATCTTGTC. Amino acid sequence: CASSSGELSHLV.

This chain uses TRBV5-4 with TRBJ2-7; D is possibly TRBD2 (5 bases). CDR1 and CDR2 (germline): SGHNT, YYREEE (reference sequence). V was cut by 0 bases and J by 6 bases, with 22 bases left in between. The CDR3 consists of 17 residues. The CDR3 reads CASSLDLPKRNGGEQYF. Here the CDR3 DNA reads TGTGCCAGCAGCTTGGACCTACCCAAAAGAAACGGAGGCGAGCAGTACTTC.

This chain connects TRBV7-8 to TRBJ1-6; TRBD1 matches 8 bases. Trimming at V came to 5 bases and at J to 10 bases, leaving 10 bases not matched to a gene. There are 15 residues in the CDR3. Germline CDR1 reads SGHVS; CDR2 reads FQNEAQ. CDR3 loop: CASSPPGGVRSPLHF. The CDR3, as DNA: TGTGCCAGCAGCCCTCCAGGGGGCGTGCGGTCACCCCTCCACTTT.